This T cell receptor beta chain was obtained from a study of blood T cell repertoires in COVID-19 (dated by TCRdb to between 2020 and 2021). Regarding the complete study: Samples from collaborators originated in the United States, Italy and Spain and spanned both the acute and convalescent phases of COVID-19. Where available, HLA class I and class II types were obtained from metadata supplied by the sample provider rather than from assay-based typing. A de-identified subject ID, COVID-19 status, age in years and sex were almost always included in the sample metadata. The dataset comprised deeply sampled blood TCRbeta repertoires from subjects exposed to, actively infected with, or recovered from COVID-19. The prospective study material was composed of cDNA or gDNA derived from T cells, B-cell-depleted T cells, or PBMCs. Samples were obtained from the ongoing ImmuneRACE study (first 160 participants) and from approximately 1,200 subjects provided by 6 global collaborators. The repertoires were made available in a free public database intended to serve as a resource for research on the immune response to SARS-CoV-2. Paper-wide results and their limitations: The amount of clinical and demographic metadata varied by source and participant and was provided uncurated.

The immunoSEQ Assay, a bias-controlled multiplex PCR, was used to amplify TCRbeta CDR3 regions from genomic DNA. Processing in the source paper ran as follows. The number of nucleated cells in each sample was estimated by amplification of reference gene primers within the assay. Sequence reads were collapsed and filtered to measure the absolute abundance of every unique TCRbeta CDR3 rearrangement. For each sample, productive Simpson clonality was calculated by taking the square root of Simpson's diversity index across productive rearrangements. TCRdb obtained this table from immuneACCESS and retained in-frame rearrangements with V and J assigned. These tables miss some clones; where compared with another copy, unresolved V genes account for less than half of the shortfall, and the remainder is unexplained. The V and J calls and the clone size are those of that table, but D and trimming were determined from the DNA. The sample includes about 250,000 clones, with about four fifths observed a single time. Together, the top ten hold about 3.6% of the sample.

In the prospective study, participants were roughly 18 to 89 years old, resided in under 30 geographic areas of the United States, and were enrolled through a virtual design. To assign participants to cohorts, the prospective study relied on clinical history that participants themselves reported in a screening survey and a study questionnaire. Exposed participants were defined as having been in contact with someone with a PCR-confirmed or clinician-diagnosed COVID-19 case within 2 weeks of study entry. In the prospective study, whole blood, serum and a nasopharyngeal or oropharyngeal swab were collected from each participant by mobile phlebotomists. Over a roughly two-month period, participants in the prospective study had the option of providing additional blood draws and questionnaires. Prospective study blood samples were shipped either frozen or at room temperature before DNA extraction. On this clone: Its antigen is currently not known. No much larger clone is present one base from it, and per-base qualities are unavailable.

The CDR3 has 14 amino acids, counting the end cysteine and phenylalanine. The only DNA kept is the CDR3, 42 bases in frame from the first base. The V end gives up 5 bases and the J end 8 bases, leaving 9 bases in the junction not matched to a gene. The germline V gene (reference sequence) provides CDR1 LNHDA and CDR2 SQIVND. Sequencing input: PBMCs or T cells enriched from blood (not recorded which). The rearranged chain carries TRBV19 and TRBJ2-4, and TRBD2 aligns with 7 junction nucleotides. The sequence was obtained from a woman aged 40 to 50 who had been exposed to COVID-19. The CDR3 protein is CASSPSSGGDIQYF. The DNA sequence follows: TGTGCCAGTAGTCCATCTAGCGGTGGGGACATTCAGTACTTC.